The T cell receptor beta chain described here comes from a study of vaccination and CD4 T cells after COVID-19. Looking at the study overall: Nasal swab PCR detected SARS-CoV-2 in convalescent patients, who comprised under ten mild cases and one severe case.

Germline V gives CDR1 LNHNV, CDR2 YYDKDF (reference sequence). The CDR3 length is 18 residues. V lost 1 base, J lost 3 bases, and 10 bases stayed unmatched. Findings and caveats of the study: Median numbers of SARS-CoV-2-reactive clonotypes increased from roughly 19 to 38 (not a significant change).

The treatment is: roughly ten-day PBMC culture with coronavirus spike peptide pools or control peptides (ViraFEST assay). Cultured CD4+ T cell DNA was sequenced using the Oncomine TCR Beta short-read assay. Each CDR3 protein gets one entry after TCRdb re-called the PCR reads with MiXCR. The sample lists 13,000 or so distinct CDR3 sequences; about half were seen once. Concerning this clonotype: Its specificity is not known.

The receptor was isolated from a human donor who had recovered from COVID-19. The sample comprised CD4+ T cells from blood, cultured in vitro. The genes are TRBV15 and TRBJ2-3; 10 bases fit TRBD2. In nucleotides, the CDR3 is TGTGCCACCAGCAGAGGCCCAAGTAGCGGGAGGATGACAGATACGCAGTATTTT. It yields the protein CATSRGPSSGRMTDTQYF.